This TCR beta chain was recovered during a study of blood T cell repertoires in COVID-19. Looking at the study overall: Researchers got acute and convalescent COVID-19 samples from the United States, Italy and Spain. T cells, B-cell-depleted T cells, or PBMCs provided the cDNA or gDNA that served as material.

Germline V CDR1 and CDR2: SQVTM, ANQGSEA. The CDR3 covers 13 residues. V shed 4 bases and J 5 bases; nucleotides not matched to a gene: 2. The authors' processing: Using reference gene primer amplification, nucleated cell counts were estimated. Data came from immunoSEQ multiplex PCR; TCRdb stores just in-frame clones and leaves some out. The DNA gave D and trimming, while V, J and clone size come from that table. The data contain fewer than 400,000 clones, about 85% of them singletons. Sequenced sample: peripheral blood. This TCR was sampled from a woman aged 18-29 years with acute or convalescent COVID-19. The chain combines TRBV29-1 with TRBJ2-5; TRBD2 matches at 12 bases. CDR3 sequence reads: CSVGLAGAETQYF. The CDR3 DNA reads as TGCAGCGTTGGACTAGCGGGGGCCGAGACCCAGTACTTC.